This paragraph reports one TCR beta chain. Germline V CDR1 and CDR2: LGHNA, YNFKEQ. The J segment lost 8 bases and the V segment lost 1 base, leaving 5 bases of the junction unmatched. The CDR3 sequence is 14 residues long. Sequencing used immunoSEQ multiplex PCR; TCRdb keeps in-frame clones, though not all of them. The sample carries 300,000 to 350,000 clones, 70% to 80% recorded once. This sample stems from a study of cytotoxic CD8 clonotypes in ibrutinib-treated CLL. Study summary: IGHV unmutated fewer than 18; relapsed/refractory about a dozen; treatment-naive more than 14.

The sequences come from PBMCs, collected before ibrutinib treatment. The TCR sequence derives from a human donor with chronic lymphocytic leukemia. The rearrangement uses TRBV4-2 and TRBJ2-1; 7 nucleotides line up with TRBD2. The chain's CDR3 is CASSQGPGRYEQFF. The CDR3 DNA sequence: TGTGCCAGCAGCCAAGGCCCCGGGAGGTATGAGCAGTTCTTC.